The clone carrying this T cell receptor (beta chain) was observed a few times. Its antigen is not identified. Treatment meaning: roughly 10-day PBMC culture with coronavirus spike peptide pools or control peptides (ViraFEST assay). Peptide pools at roughly 10 ug/ml and IL-2 at around 10 IU/ml were added to cultures of 1.8 million or so PBMCs per well. Germline CDR1 MNHEY, CDR2 SVGAGI. This CDR3 has 14 amino acids. The V and J ends lost 4 bases and 6 bases respectively, with 15 bases between them. This sample stems from a study of vaccination and CD4 T cells after COVID-19. Study-wide results and caveats: Relatively few convalescent patients were studied; early post-infection timepoints were not included.

The Oncomine TCR Beta short-read assay generated sequence data from the DNA of cultured CD4+ T cells. In TCRdb, the PCR reads were re-called with MiXCR into one record per CDR3 protein. The data hold 7,000 to 8,000 distinct CDR3 sequences, with around a fifth observed a single time. The chain couples TRBV6-5 to TRBJ1-1, with D tentatively TRBD1 (6 bases). The source material was CD4+ T cells from blood, cultured in vitro, sampled after SARS-CoV-2 vaccination. This sequence originates from a human donor who had recovered from COVID-19. CDR3 bases: TGTGCCAGCAGTTCCCCCCGTGGACAGTCTGAAGCTTTCTTT. Amino acids: CASSSPRGQSEAFF.